These 29 T cell receptor beta chains were all obtained from the same sample, sequenced in a study of shared T cell receptors in the human thymus. TCRdb's copy holds only in-frame clones and misses some; the assay was immunoSEQ multiplex PCR. The table includes almost 550,000 clones, around 78% detected once. This sample was shared with a second study, whose subject was human thymus T cells.

The specimen sequenced was thymocytes. The receptors shown here come from a boy younger than two with a congenital heart defect.

This clone was recorded once. This chain connects TRBV6-1 to TRBJ2-3; D gene uncertain. Trimming shortened V by 6 bases and J by 0 bases, and 13 bases separated the two germline ends. The CDR3 totals 15 residues. The germline CDR1 and CDR2 sequences are MNHNS and SASEGT. The CDR3 sequence: CASSLGGVSTDTQYF. The CDR3 region has the DNA TGTGCCAGCAGCCTAGGCGGAGTTAGCACAGATACGCAGTATTTT.

The chain is built from TRBV11-3 and TRBJ1-1, with 10 bases aligning to TRBD1. Germline lookup yields CDR1 SGHNT and CDR2 YENEEA. V gave up 3 bases and J gave up 5 bases; unmatched junction bases: 9. The CDR3 consists of 16 residues. CDR3 coding DNA: TGTGCCAGCAGCTTCTACGACAGGGGGCGCTATACTGAAGCTTTCTTT. Its protein product is CASSFYDRGRYTEAFF.

The chain carries TRBV28 and TRBJ2-6, with D perhaps matching TRBD2 (5 bases). V lost 1 base to trimming and J lost 1 base, with 11 bases between them. Germline CDR1 reads MDHEN; CDR2 reads SYDVKM. The CDR3 is 17 residues long. The CDR3: CASSLSGIGSGANVLTF. DNA for the CDR3: TGTGCCAGCAGTTTATCCGGGATCGGTTCTGGGGCCAACGTCCTGACTTTC.

The gene calls are TRBV7-2 and TRBJ1-2; no reliable D call. The germline gives CDR1 SGHTA, CDR2 FQGNSA. Trimming shortened V by 5 bases and J by 4 bases, and 17 bases separated the two germline ends. The CDR3 has 15 amino acids. CDR3 bases: TGTGCCAGCAGCCACCCAAGCAGAGGAAGCTATGGCTACACCTTC. Encoded protein: CASSHPSRGSYGYTF.

The CDR3 is CASSPGTAYEQYF. The DNA of the CDR3 is TGTGCCAGCAGCCCCGGGACAGCCTACGAGCAGTACTTC. This chain joins TRBV27 and TRBJ2-5, with 7 bases fitting TRBD1. The DNA matches TRBJ2-7 better at its end, which makes the J call doubtful. The CDR3 contains 13 residues. Per the germline V gene, CDR1 is MNHEY and CDR2 is SMNVEV (reference sequence).

The chain uses TRBV6-5 and TRBJ1-2; 8 bases map to TRBD1. The CDR3 sequence is 12 residues long. Germline loops: CDR1 MNHEY, CDR2 SVGAGI. V dropped 6 bases and J dropped 8; count of bases not matched to a gene: 5. The chain's CDR3 is CASSAGGKGYTF. The CDR3 region has the DNA TGTGCCAGCAGCGCAGGGGGCAAAGGCTACACCTTC.

The rearrangement links TRBV28 to TRBJ2-7; 9 nucleotides line up with TRBD2. In germline, CDR1 is MDHEN, CDR2 SYDVKM. The length of the CDR3 is 17 residues. V shed 2 bases and J 4 bases; nucleotides not matched to a gene: 12. CDR3 protein: CASSLHSGSPYSYEQYF. CDR3 DNA: TGTGCCAGCAGTTTACATAGCGGGAGTCCTTACTCATACGAGCAGTACTTC.

The chain links TRBV4-3 to TRBJ2-1; perhaps TRBD2 as D (6 bases). Germline CDR1 reads LGHNA; CDR2 reads YSLEER. V was trimmed by 3 bases and J by 6 bases, leaving 15 bases between them. The CDR3 totals 15 residues. The CDR3 coding sequence is TGCGCCAGCAGCCAGTCTCTTGCGGGACTCAATGAGCAGTTCTTC. Amino acids: CASSQSLAGLNEQFF.

This clone was counted a few times. The genes are TRBV7-9 and TRBJ2-7; TRBD1 matches at 9 bases. V lost 3 bases, J lost 2 bases, and 17 bases stayed unmatched. Germline assignment: CDR1 SEHNR and CDR2 FQNEAQ (reference sequence). The CDR3 has 19 amino acids. The CDR3, as DNA: TGTGCCAGCAGCTTCCCTCCGGGACAGGGTGGAGATTGGACCTACGAGCAGTACTTC. Amino acid sequence: CASSFPPGQGGDWTYEQYF.

This chain connects TRBV4-3 to TRBJ2-5; 10 positions match TRBD1. Germline V gene sequence: CDR1 LGHNA, CDR2 YSLEER. Losses at the gene ends were 3 bases for V and 5 bases for J; bases not matched to a gene: 3. This CDR3 spans 14 amino acids. The CDR3 protein is CASSHGTGDETQYF. In DNA, the CDR3 is TGCGCCAGCAGCCACGGGACAGGGGACGAGACCCAGTACTTC.

This chain joins TRBV11-3 and TRBJ1-3, with TRBD1 identical over 9 bases. Per the germline V gene, CDR1 is SGHNT and CDR2 is YENEEA. This CDR3 is 16 amino acids long. V lost 1 base and J lost 7; bases outside the gene matches: 8. The chain's CDR3 is CASSLALDRGWNTIYF. CDR3 bases: TGTGCCAGCAGCTTAGCCCTGGACAGGGGCTGGAACACCATATATTTT.

The CDR3, as DNA: TGCGCCAGCACCAGCGGGAGTGTCTTCGGTGAGCAGTTCTTC. The encoded protein is CASTSGSVFGEQFF. This sequence joins TRBV5-1 and TRBJ2-1, with 8 bases that match TRBD2. J lost 9 bases, V lost 6 bases, and 11 bases had no gene match. The CDR3 loop spans 14 amino acids. Per the germline V gene, CDR1 is SGHRS and CDR2 is YFSETQ.

CDR3 DNA: TGTGCCAGCAGTTTGGAAACAGGGATTCACTCCTACAATGAGCAGTTCTTC. Its translation is CASSLETGIHSYNEQFF. This sequence joins TRBV27 and TRBJ2-1, with D maybe TRBD1 (6 bases). CDR1 MNHEY and CDR2 SMNVEV come from the germline V gene (reference sequence). The ends were cut back, 3 bases at V and 0 bases at J, with 15 bases in the middle. CDR3 length: 17 amino acids.

In this sample, this clone turned up a few times. The chain joins TRBV10-3 to TRBJ1-4; 7 nucleotides agree with TRBD1. Unmatched junction bases numbered 11, after V lost 2 bases and J lost 8 bases. The length of the CDR3 is 16 residues. From germline, CDR1 is ENHRY and CDR2 SYGVKD. The chain's CDR3 is CAISEMRGPDPEKLFF. CDR3 nucleotide sequence: TGTGCCATCAGTGAGATGAGGGGGCCGGACCCGGAAAAACTGTTTTTT.

This rearrangement joins TRBV4-3 to TRBJ1-5, with D perhaps TRBD1 (6 bases). This CDR3 is built from 15 residues. The germline V and J ends were trimmed by 0 bases and 4 bases, with 10 bases remaining between them. Looked up from germline, CDR1 is LGHNA and CDR2 is YSLEER. This chain's CDR3 is CASSQDMDRNQPQHF. In DNA, the CDR3 is TGCGCCAGCAGCCAAGACATGGACAGAAATCAGCCCCAGCATTTT.

This sequence joins TRBV4-2 and TRBJ2-1, with 10 bases identical to TRBD1. Looked up from germline, CDR1 is LGHNA and CDR2 is YNFKEQ. The trim removed 3 bases at V and 2 bases at J, leaving 7 bases unmatched. The CDR3 covers 17 residues. The CDR3: CASSHGPDRGPYNEQFF. The CDR3 bases are TGTGCCAGCAGCCATGGTCCTGACAGGGGGCCCTACAATGAGCAGTTCTTC.

The chain uses TRBV5-1 and TRBJ2-1; 12 bases fit TRBD2. V was clipped by 4 bases and J by 1 base; unmatched bases: 9. The CDR3 has 18 amino acids. Germline CDR1 is SGHRS and CDR2 is YFSETQ. The CDR3 reads CASSEPGLAGPSYNEQFF. The CDR3 coding sequence is TGCGCCAGCAGCGAACCGGGACTAGCGGGTCCATCCTACAATGAGCAGTTCTTC.

The V gene is TRBV28, the J gene TRBJ1-5; tentatively, D is TRBD1 (6 bases). V shed 3 bases and J shed 5 bases, with 17 bases lying between them. CDR1 and CDR2 from the germline V gene are MDHEN and SYDVKM. There are 16 residues in the CDR3. Here the CDR3 reads CASSFSVFQGHQPQHF. The CDR3 DNA follows: TGTGCCAGCAGTTTTTCCGTCTTCCAGGGGCATCAGCCCCAGCATTTT.

V and J are TRBV25-1 and TRBJ1-2; 8 bases line up with TRBD1. The junction had 19 bases not matched to a gene; V was cut back by 2 bases and J by 8 bases. Germline V gene data show CDR1 as MGHDK and CDR2 as SYGVNS. The CDR3 is made up of 18 amino acids. In DNA form, the CDR3 reads TGTGCCAGCAGTGAAAACCGGGGCAGGGGGCGATTGTTTCTGGGCTACACCTTC. The encoded protein is CASSENRGRGRLFLGYTF.

The chain couples TRBV7-9 to TRBJ1-4, with TRBD1 identical over 8 bases. V lost 0 bases to trimming and J lost 4 bases; unmatched junction nucleotides: 10. This CDR3 spans 18 amino acids. CDR1 and CDR2 from the germline V gene are SEHNR and FQNEAQ (reference sequence). The DNA of the CDR3 is TGTGCCAGCAGCTTAGCGAAGGGACAGGAGAAGTATAATGAAAAACTGTTTTTT. Protein product: CASSLAKGQEKYNEKLFF.

This sequence joins TRBV29-1 and TRBJ2-2, with 8 bases matching TRBD1. After removal of 5 bases from V and 0 bases from J, the junction contained 2 bases not matched to a gene. Germline V gene lookup returns CDR1 SQVTM and CDR2 ANQGSEA. CDR3 length equals 14 residues. CDR3 sequence reads: CSVPQGANTGELFF. The CDR3 nucleotides read TGCAGCGTTCCACAGGGGGCGAACACCGGGGAGCTGTTTTTT.

This clone is a singleton in its sample. This chain joins TRBV2 and TRBJ1-4, with D unclear. Germline V gene sequence: CDR1 SNHLY, CDR2 FYNNEI. V gave up 6 bases and J gave up 5 bases, with 16 bases separating them. CDR3 size: 15 residues. The CDR3 protein is CASSNLGSQNEKLFF. For the CDR3, the DNA is TGTGCCAGCAGCAACCTGGGGAGTCAAAATGAAAAACTGTTTTTT.

The table lists this clone with a count of one. The chain couples TRBV4-3 to TRBJ1-1, with a possible D match to TRBD1 (5 bases). The CDR3 extends over 16 amino acids. V lost 0 bases to trimming and J lost 8 bases, with 19 bases between them. The germline CDR1 and CDR2 sequences are LGHNA and YSLEER. Here the CDR3 DNA reads TGCGCCAGCAGCCAAGATCGACAGCGCGTGGTTGGGGAAGCTTTCTTT. Protein sequence: CASSQDRQRVVGEAFF.

This clone occurred once. V usage is TRBV19 and J usage is TRBJ2-1, with D possibly matching TRBD1 (6 bases). The CDR3 length is 16 residues. With 5 bases removed from V and 3 bases from J, the gap between germline ends came to 17 bases. Germline loops: CDR1 LNHDA, CDR2 SQIVND (reference sequence). CDR3 protein: CASSVLRDKFYNEQFF. In DNA form, the CDR3 reads TGTGCCAGTAGTGTCCTTAGGGACAAGTTCTACAATGAGCAGTTCTTC.

The chain combines TRBV2 with TRBJ2-5, with a tentative D call TRBD1 (5 bases). CDR3 size: 15 residues. The germline CDR1 and CDR2 sequences are SNHLY and FYNNEI. The V and J ends lost 4 bases and 0 bases respectively, with 12 bases between them. This CDR3 reads CASSAWTRYQETQYF. In DNA, the CDR3 is TGTGCCAGCAGTGCGTGGACACGGTACCAAGAGACCCAGTACTTC.

This clone has a single count. The chain recombines TRBV6-4 with TRBJ1-2; D is undetermined. Trimming pared 7 bases from V and 4 bases from J, leaving 19 bases between. Germline assignment: CDR1 MRHNA and CDR2 SNTAGT. The CDR3 has 15 residues. For the CDR3, the DNA is TGTGCCAGCAAACGTAGAAACAGTCTACCCTATGGCTACACCTTC. Protein sequence: CASKRRNSLPYGYTF.

The chain is built from TRBV11-3 and TRBJ2-5; D possibly corresponds to TRBD2 (6 bases). Germline CDR1 SGHNT, CDR2 YENEEA. The CDR3 contains 13 residues. Trimming removed 5 bases from V and 4 bases from J, with 11 bases in between. CDR3 sequence reads: CASSAKAGETQYF. The CDR3 DNA is TGTGCCAGCAGCGCCAAAGCGGGAGAGACCCAGTACTTC.

V usage is TRBV11-2 and J usage is TRBJ2-4; TRBD1 might be the D (7 bases). CDR3 length: 16 amino acids. The V end was cut by 4 bases, the J end by 3 bases, with 16 bases between. CDR1 is SGHAT and CDR2 is FQNNGV in the germline V gene. CDR3 in DNA: TGTGCCAGCAGCTCCGATGCAGGGGGGCGCAAAAACATTCAGTACTTC. Amino acids: CASSSDAGGRKNIQYF.

This sequence joins TRBV27 and TRBJ2-3; perhaps TRBD2 as D (5 bases). The CDR3 covers 12 residues. CDR1 is MNHEY and CDR2 is SMNVEV in the germline V gene (reference sequence). The germline V and J ends were trimmed by 7 bases and 6 bases, with 11 bases remaining between them. CDR3 region: CASTAPGDTQYF. The CDR3 DNA follows: TGTGCCAGCACCGCCCCGGGGGATACGCAGTATTTT.